These 2 T cell receptor beta chains share one sample of origin, sequenced in a study of T cells in Graves' hyperthyroidism and ophthalmopathy. The TCR beta CDR3 regions underwent amplification using RNA transcripts as the source. The HTBI set primed first-round TCR CDR3 RT-PCR. One entry per CDR3 protein, called by TCRdb with MiXCR from the multiplex PCR reads. The repertoire has hundreds of thousands of distinct CDR3 sequences, over 11% of them found once; the top ten carry almost 6%. The specimen was blood. All receptors come from a woman in her twenties or thirties with Graves' hyperthyroidism that later progressed to Graves' ophthalmopathy.

This clonotype has ten or more counts. The chain has TRBV12-5 and TRBJ2-1; unclear D gene. This CDR3 has 13 amino acids. Germline CDR1 is LGHNT and CDR2 is FRNRAP. V dropped 3 bases and J dropped 12 bases, with 15 bases sitting between them. The CDR3 DNA follows: TGTGCTAGTGGTTTAGCGAATTCCTTAGGGCAGTTCTTC. As protein: CASGLANSLGQFF.

This clonotype was seen at least ten times. The CDR3 loop reads CSAHTPELAGGTQYF. CDR3 DNA: TGCAGTGCCCACACCCCGGAGCTAGCGGGAGGCACGCAGTATTTT. The V gene is TRBV20-1, the J gene TRBJ2-3; 11 bases are shared with TRBD2. CDR3 length equals 15 residues. The trim removed 6 bases at V and 9 bases at J, leaving 14 bases unmatched. In germline, CDR1 is DFQATT, CDR2 SNEGSKA (reference sequence).